The source of this TCR beta chain is a study of T cells in Graves' hyperthyroidism and ophthalmopathy. In germline, CDR1 is MDHEN, CDR2 SYDVKM. The junction had 3 bases not matched to a gene; V was cut back by 0 bases and J by 7 bases. The CDR3 covers 15 residues. It was RNA transcripts that yielded the amplified TCR beta CDR3 regions. The primer set for the first-round RT-PCR of the TCR CDR3 was HTBI. Each CDR3 protein gets one entry after TCRdb re-called the multiplex PCR reads with MiXCR. This table has approximately 610,000 distinct CDR3 sequences, about 15% appearing once. The chain employs TRBV28 and TRBJ2-2; 9 bases agree with TRBD2. The sequence derives from a woman aged 35 to 49 with Graves' ophthalmopathy. Specimen: blood. This CDR3 reads CASSLWREGDGELFF. The DNA of the CDR3 is TGTGCCAGCAGTTTATGGCGGGAGGGGGACGGGGAGCTGTTTTTT.